This is a list of T cell receptor beta chains from one sample in a study of quantifying T cell responses using KT2 cells. TCRdb recomputed calls from the UMI-ligation and nested PCR reads with MiXCR, one row per CDR3 protein. The data show 25,000 to 35,000 distinct CDR3 sequences, 9% to 12% seen once. Input material: PBMCs spiked with cells of the T cell clone KT2. All receptors come from a human donor. CDR3s include the opening cysteine and the closing phenylalanine or tryptophan. D genes are given only for firm matches. The size of a clone is reported for some rows only, either as once, few or many, or as a class for expanded clones.

V	length	size	D	J	DNA	CDR3
TRBV20-1	15	-	TRBD1	TRBJ2-7	TGCAGTGCTAGAGTGTGGGGACAGGAAGGATCCGAGCAGTACTTC	CSARVWGQEGSEQYF
TRBV20-1	14	few	TRBD1	TRBJ1-5	TGCAGTGCTAGCCCCGGGACAGGGGTTCAGCCCCAGCATTTT	CSASPGTGVQPQHF
TRBV19	15	many	-	TRBJ1-1	TGTGCCAGTAGTATAGTGCTGGTGCCGAACACTGAAGCTTTCTTT	CASSIVLVPNTEAFF
TRBV9	15	-	-	TRBJ2-7	TGTGCCAGCAGCGTAGCATCGGGGATAAACTACGAGCAGTACTTC	CASSVASGINYEQYF
TRBV9	15	many	TRBD2	TRBJ2-3	TGTGCCAGCAGCGTCTCTAGCGGTTACACAGATACGCAGTATTTT	CASSVSSGYTDTQYF
TRBV7-9	14	few	TRBD2	TRBJ2-5	TGTGCCAGCAGCTTCGAAACGGGGGGGAAGACCCAGTACTTC	CASSFETGGKTQYF
TRBV12-3/TRBV12-4	15	-	-	TRBJ2-7	TGTGCCAGCACCTTGAATGGACGGTCCTCCTACGAGCAGTACTTC	CASTLNGRSSYEQYF
TRBV6-1	13	few	-	TRBJ1-1	TGTGCCAGCAGTACCGACTGGGGGGATGAAGCTTTCTTT	CASSTDWGDEAFF
TRBV27	14	few	-	TRBJ1-2	TGTGCCAGCAGTTCCCGACAGGAGGGCTATGGCTACACCTTC	CASSSRQEGYGYTF
TRBV4-1	14	-	-	TRBJ2-1	TGCGCCAGCAGCCCTACCCCGAGGGGGAATGAGCAGTTCTTC	CASSPTPRGNEQFF
TRBV5-1	16	few	TRBD2	TRBJ2-1	TGCGCCAGCAGCTCCGGACTAGCGGGGTCCGGGAGTGAGCAGTTCTTC	CASSSGLAGSGSEQFF
TRBV7-9	13	many	-	TRBJ1-1	TGTGCCAGCACCCGCGGGGCGAACACTGAAGCTTTCTTT	CASTRGANTEAFF
TRBV7-2	14	medium-sized	TRBD2	TRBJ2-7	TGTGCCAGCAGCTTTGGCGGGAGTACAAGCGAGCAGTACTTC	CASSFGGSTSEQYF
TRBV20-1	16	many	TRBD1	TRBJ1-3	TGCAGTGCTTACCACCCGGGACAGGGCCCTGGAAACACCATATATTTT	CSAYHPGQGPGNTIYF
TRBV27	15	many	TRBD2	TRBJ2-3	TGTGCCAGCAGTTTGCGGGAGGTGGCACGGGATACGCAGTATTTT	CASSLREVARDTQYF
TRBV4-3	15	few	TRBD1	TRBJ1-1	TGCGCCAGCAGCCCCTTAAGCCAGGGGGAAACTGAAGCTTTCTTT	CASSPLSQGETEAFF
TRBV7-4	16	few	-	TRBJ1-3	TGTGCCAGCAGCTTGAACAGCCGGATGAACGGAAACACCATATATTTT	CASSLNSRMNGNTIYF
TRBV4-3	19	many	TRBD2	TRBJ2-2	TGCGCCAGCAGCCAGCGACTAGCGGGAGGGAGCTCGAACACCGGGGAGCTGTTTTTT	CASSQRLAGGSSNTGELFF
TRBV12-3/TRBV12-4	16	many	-	TRBJ1-1	TGTGCCAGCAGTCCAACGGACACGACTATGAACACTGAAGCTTTCTTT	CASSPTDTTMNTEAFF
TRBV3-1	13	many	TRBD2	TRBJ2-3	TGTGCCAGCAGCCGGGAGGGTCCAGATACGCAGTATTTT	CASSREGPDTQYF
TRBV2	13	many	-	TRBJ2-7	TGTGCCAGCAATTGGCAGGAAGCCTACGAGCAGTACTTC	CASNWQEAYEQYF
TRBV27	15	many	-	TRBJ1-6	TGTGCCAGCAGTTTAGGTGGCTACAATATTTCACCCCTCCACTTT	CASSLGGYNISPLHF
TRBV6-2/TRBV6-3	16	many	TRBD2	TRBJ2-3	TGTGCCAGCAGTTACTCGTTGCGGGGGGGCGCAGATACGCAGTATTTT	CASSYSLRGGADTQYF
TRBV6-5	15	-	TRBD1	TRBJ1-2	TGTGCCAGCAGTTCCCCGACAGGGACTCTTTATGGCTACACCTTC	CASSSPTGTLYGYTF
TRBV7-6	12	few	-	TRBJ2-1	TGTGCCAGCGCAGGGGTCTTCGATGAGCAGTTCTTC	CASAGVFDEQFF
TRBV20-1	13	few	-	TRBJ2-3	TGCAGTGCTCAGTCCCGGGGCACAGATACGCAGTATTTT	CSAQSRGTDTQYF
TRBV2	10	-	-	TRBJ2-7	TGTGCCAGCACCCTTATCGAGCAGTACTTC	CASTLIEQYF
TRBV7-9	14	-	TRBD1	TRBJ2-7	TGTGCCAGCAGCCCCCGGGACAGGGGCTACGAGCAGTACTTC	CASSPRDRGYEQYF
TRBV12-3/TRBV12-4	12	-	-	TRBJ1-2	TGTGCCAGCAGTTCACAGGGTATGGGCTACACCTTC	CASSSQGMGYTF
TRBV18	17	-	-	TRBJ1-1	TGTGCCAGCTCACCACCGGGGGAAGGGTCGCGGAACACTGAAGCTTTCTTT	CASSPPGEGSRNTEAFF
TRBV11-2	15	many	-	TRBJ2-1	TGTGCCAGCAGCTTAGGCGCGACCTCCTACAATGAGCAGTTCTTC	CASSLGATSYNEQFF
TRBV21-1	15	many	-	TRBJ2-7	TGTGCCAGCGTTCAAAACGACGGAGACTCCTACGAGCAGTACTTC	CASVQNDGDSYEQYF
TRBV6-6	16	-	TRBD2	TRBJ2-3	TGTGCCAGCAGTTACGCTAGCGGGAGATTCACAGATACGCAGTATTTT	CASSYASGRFTDTQYF
TRBV4-2	14	-	-	TRBJ1-3	TGTGCCAGCAGCCAAGATTCGGAGGTAGACACCATATATTTT	CASSQDSEVDTIYF
TRBV5-6	16	-	-	TRBJ2-6	TGTGCCAGCAGCTTGCGGAAGGTCTCAGGGGCCAACGTCCTGACTTTC	CASSLRKVSGANVLTF
TRBV11-3	15	-	TRBD2	TRBJ2-1	TGTGCCAGCAGCAGTCGGACTAGTCGCTACAATGAGCAGTTCTTC	CASSSRTSRYNEQFF
TRBV7-8	15	few	-	TRBJ2-7	TGTGCCAGCAGCTTAGGGTTAGCGGTTCCCTACGAGCAGTACTTC	CASSLGLAVPYEQYF
TRBV11-3	15	many	-	TRBJ2-5	TGTGCCAGCAGCCTGACAGGAATCACCCAAGAGACCCAGTACTTC	CASSLTGITQETQYF
TRBV20-1	16	few	-	TRBJ1-2	TGCAGTGCTAGAGATTCCCACCGGCCAGATTATTATGGCTACACCTTC	CSARDSHRPDYYGYTF
TRBV20-1	14	few	-	TRBJ2-3	TGCAGTGCTATCTTTGGATCGAGCACAGATACGCAGTATTTT	CSAIFGSSTDTQYF
TRBV7-8	15	-	-	TRBJ1-3	TGTGCCAGCAGCTTAACAGGGATGGGTGGAAACACCATATATTTT	CASSLTGMGGNTIYF
TRBV20-1	15	-	TRBD2	TRBJ2-7	TGCAGTGCTAGCCCCCTGGCTAGCGGGAGCTACGAGCAGTACTTC	CSASPLASGSYEQYF
TRBV12-3/TRBV12-4	22	many	-	TRBJ2-1	TGTGCCAGCAGTTTAGCGCGTACGGGGGACACTCGATCGGCCGGGGGATACAATGAGCAGTTCTTC	CASSLARTGDTRSAGGYNEQFF
TRBV28	21	-	TRBD2	TRBJ2-4	TGTGCCAGCACTCCTAGCGGGAGGGCCGATCGGGGCAGATTAGCCAAAAACATTCAGTACTTC	CASTPSGRADRGRLAKNIQYF
TRBV5-6	14	-	-	TRBJ1-5	TGTGCCAGCAGCTTAGGTCAGGGGATGATGCCCCAGCATTTT	CASSLGQGMMPQHF
TRBV20-1	16	many	TRBD2	TRBJ2-1	TGCAGTGCTTTAATAGCGGGAGGAGCAAACTACAATGAGCAGTTCTTC	CSALIAGGANYNEQFF
TRBV7-2	14	many	TRBD2	TRBJ2-3	TGTGCCAGCAGCGTAGGCGGGGGGCGGGATACGCAGTATTTT	CASSVGGGRDTQYF
TRBV12-3/TRBV12-4	14	few	-	TRBJ2-7	TGTGCCAGCAGTTCCCGGGACACTTACTACGAGCAGTACTTC	CASSSRDTYYEQYF